A single TCR beta chain is shown here with its context. Time point meaning: pretreatment peripheral blood. The germline CDR1 and CDR2 sequences are SGHTA and FQGNSA. V was clipped by 5 bases and J by 4 bases; unmatched bases: 11. The CDR3 covers 16 residues. Profiled with immunoSEQ multiplex PCR; TCRdb holds only in-frame clones, not every one. Of 85,000 to 100,000 clones listed, around 90% are singletons. The data originate from a study of PD-L1 blockade in urothelial cancer. Study details: Treatment start was followed by blood analysis at 3 weeks (second dose) and again at 6 weeks. Median blood clonality was roughly 0.088, with tens of thousands of unique TCRs.

This clonotype was sampled from a man aged 55 to 70 with urothelial cancer. The sample was PBMCs, taken around atezolizumab (anti-PD-L1) treatment. This chain uses TRBV7-2 with TRBJ2-1, with TRBD1 matching 7 bases. This CDR3 is CASSTQGVGSYNEQFF. In nucleotides, the CDR3 is TGTGCCAGCAGCACCCAGGGGGTGGGATCATACAATGAGCAGTTCTTC.